This entry concerns a single T cell receptor (beta chain). Its antigen is not known. The source of the sample is a study of radiotherapy plus CTLA-4 blockade in lung cancer. Study-wide results and caveats: The authors reported that early blood T cell clone dynamics, with interferon-beta, best predicted response. After treatment with radiotherapy plus ipilimumab, TCR clones that came from the tumor expanded in blood.

Sequenced by immunoSEQ multiplex PCR; TCRdb stores in-frame clones only, minus some. The sample yields about 60,000 clones, 77% seen once. Sequenced material: peripheral blood, taken from a patient treated with radiotherapy plus ipilimumab. This sequence was found in a human donor with non-small cell lung cancer who had a partial response to radiotherapy plus ipilimumab.

CDR3 coding DNA: TGTGCCAGCAGGCCCCGCAGAGGGAACACCGGGGAGCTGTTTTTT. This gives the protein CASRPRRGNTGELFF. This sequence joins TRBV27 and TRBJ2-2, with D hard to call. This CDR3 region has 15 residues. V gave up 6 bases and J gave up 1 base, with 12 bases separating them. Germline-derived CDR1 and CDR2 are MNHEY and SMNVEV (reference sequence).